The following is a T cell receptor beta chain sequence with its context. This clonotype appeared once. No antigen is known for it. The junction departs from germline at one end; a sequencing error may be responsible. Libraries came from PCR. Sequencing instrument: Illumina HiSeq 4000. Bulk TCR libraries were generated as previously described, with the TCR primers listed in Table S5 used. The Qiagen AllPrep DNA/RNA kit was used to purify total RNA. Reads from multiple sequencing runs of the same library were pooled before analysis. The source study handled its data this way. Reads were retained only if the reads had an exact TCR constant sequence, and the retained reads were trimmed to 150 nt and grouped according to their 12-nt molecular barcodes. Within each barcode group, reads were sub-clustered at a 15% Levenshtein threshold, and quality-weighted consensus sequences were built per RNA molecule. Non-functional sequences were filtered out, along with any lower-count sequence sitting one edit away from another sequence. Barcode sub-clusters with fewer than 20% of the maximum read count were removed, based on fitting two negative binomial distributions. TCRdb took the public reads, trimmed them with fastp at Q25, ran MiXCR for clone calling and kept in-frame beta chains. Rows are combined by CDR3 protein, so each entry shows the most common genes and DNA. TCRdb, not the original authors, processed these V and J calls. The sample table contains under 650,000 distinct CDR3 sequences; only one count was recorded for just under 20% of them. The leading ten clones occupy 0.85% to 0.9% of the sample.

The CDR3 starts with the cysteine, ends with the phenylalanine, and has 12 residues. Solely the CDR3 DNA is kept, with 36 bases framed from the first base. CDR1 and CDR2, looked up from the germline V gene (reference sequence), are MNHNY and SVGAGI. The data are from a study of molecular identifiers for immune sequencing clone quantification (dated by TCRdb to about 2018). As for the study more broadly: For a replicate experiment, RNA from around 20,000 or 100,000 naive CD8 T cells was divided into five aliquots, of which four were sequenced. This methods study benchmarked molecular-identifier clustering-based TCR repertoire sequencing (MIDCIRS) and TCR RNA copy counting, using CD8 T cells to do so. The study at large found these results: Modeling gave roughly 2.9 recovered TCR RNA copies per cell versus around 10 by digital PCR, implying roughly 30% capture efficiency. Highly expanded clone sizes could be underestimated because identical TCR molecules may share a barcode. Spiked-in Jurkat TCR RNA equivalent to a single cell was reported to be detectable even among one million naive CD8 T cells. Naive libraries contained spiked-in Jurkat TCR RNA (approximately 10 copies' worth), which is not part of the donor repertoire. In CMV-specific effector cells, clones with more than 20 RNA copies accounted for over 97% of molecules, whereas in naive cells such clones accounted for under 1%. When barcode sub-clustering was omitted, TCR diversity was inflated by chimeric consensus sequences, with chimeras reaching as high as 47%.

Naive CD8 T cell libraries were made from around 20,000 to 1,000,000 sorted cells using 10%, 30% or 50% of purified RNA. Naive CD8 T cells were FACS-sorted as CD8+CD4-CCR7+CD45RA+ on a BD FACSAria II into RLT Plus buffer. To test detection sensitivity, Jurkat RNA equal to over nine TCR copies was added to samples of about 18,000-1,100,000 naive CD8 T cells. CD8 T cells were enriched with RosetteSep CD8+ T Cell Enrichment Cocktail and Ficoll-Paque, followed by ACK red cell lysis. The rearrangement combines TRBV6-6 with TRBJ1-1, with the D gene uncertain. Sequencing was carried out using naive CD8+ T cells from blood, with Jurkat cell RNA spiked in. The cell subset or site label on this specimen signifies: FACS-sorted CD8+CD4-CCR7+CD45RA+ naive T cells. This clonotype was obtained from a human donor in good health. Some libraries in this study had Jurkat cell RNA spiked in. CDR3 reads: CASSHSSTEAFF. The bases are TGTGCCAGCAGTCACTCCTCCACTGAAGCTTTTTTT.